This TCR beta chain was identified in a study of shared clonotypes between healthy human individuals. The study, taken as a whole, reports: Represented genetic and exposure-history diversity was restricted by having few donors.

Only in-frame clones appear in the TCRdb table, and some are missing; sequencing was by immunoSEQ multiplex PCR. The repertoire holds under 1,100,000 clones, with approximately 68% as singletons. Within Nashville, Tennessee resided all donors, each a Caucasian adult. About this clone: Its target is unknown. The sample contains more than one DNA sequence encoding this CDR3.

There are 13 residues in the CDR3. Per the germline V gene, CDR1 is GTSNPN and CDR2 is SVGIG (reference sequence). V was pared by 1 base and J by 1 base, with 7 bases between. This TCR was recovered from a man between 18 and 29 years old in good health. Sequenced sample: memory CD4+ T cells sorted from blood. The subset was: CD45RA-negative fraction. The chain carries TRBV30 and TRBJ1-1; no firm D call. CDR3 in amino acids: CAWSAGGNTEAFF. DNA for the CDR3: TGTGCCTGGAGTGCGGGAGGGAACACTGAAGCTTTCTTT. The whole variable domain, remainder taken from reference TRBV30 and TRBJ1-1, is SQTIHQWPATLVQPVGSPLSLECTVEGTSNPNLYWYRQAAGRGLQLLFYSVGIGQISSEVPQNLSASRPQDRQFILSSKKLLLSDSGFYLCAWSAGGNTEAFFGQGTRLTVV.